This TCR beta chain appears in the sequencing data of a study of cytomegalovirus exposure and HLA in healthy donors. Looking at the study overall: A prior study identified roughly 110 million unique TCR beta sequences from 200 million or so T cells. Genetic ancestry analysis placed about 84% of the 400 or so donors that were genotyped in the Caucasian-associated cluster.

Findings and limits, study-wide: Presence/absence analyses treated sequencing depth as roughly uniform across donors. There was a cluster of highly shared sequence variants that was likely a sequencing artifact.

PCR involved 60 Vbeta and 13 Jbeta primers. The protocol was immunoSEQ multiplex PCR, while the TCRdb copy is restricted to in-frame clones and leaves out a portion. Seen here are roughly 140,000 clones, about 60% observed once, and the top ten hold around 7.1%. Trimming pared 3 bases from V and 5 bases from J, leaving 11 bases between. The CDR3 has 14 amino acids. CDR1 and CDR2 (germline): MNHEY, SVGAGI. A word on this clone: Its antigen is currently unknown.

This chain links TRBV6-5 with TRBJ2-1; D might be TRBD2 (6 bases). Sequenced sample: PBMCs. This TCR derives from a woman aged 60-75 years in good health and CMV-seropositive. In DNA form, the CDR3 reads TGTGCCAGCAGTTATACGGAGGGAGACAATGAGCAGTTCTTC. This gives the protein CASSYTEGDNEQFF.